This TCR beta chain came from a study of PD-L1 blockade in urothelial cancer. The wider study: Male patients with bladder-origin urothelial cancer numbered about 90% of the roughly 30. Blood was tested 3 weeks (second dose) and 6 weeks into treatment.

This CDR3 region has 16 residues. The germline V gene encodes CDR1 SQVTM and CDR2 ANQGSEA. V was clipped by 2 bases and J by 10 bases; unmatched bases: 11. Each PCR had synthetic TCR analog templates added to it as a spike-in. The repertoire was sequenced with immunoSEQ multiplex PCR; TCRdb's copy has only in-frame clones and lacks some. Among approximately 50,000 clones listed, approximately 79% were seen once. As to time point: pretreatment peripheral blood. Patients' urothelial carcinoma was locally advanced or metastatic. The receptor's source is a man aged 70 or older with urothelial cancer. The V and J genes are TRBV29-1 and TRBJ2-1, with 13 nucleotides matching TRBD2. The specimen was PBMCs, collected around atezolizumab (anti-PD-L1) treatment. The chain's CDR3 is CSVEPQLAGGPGEQFF. CDR3 bases: TGCAGCGTTGAACCCCAACTAGCGGGAGGGCCTGGGGAGCAGTTCTTC.